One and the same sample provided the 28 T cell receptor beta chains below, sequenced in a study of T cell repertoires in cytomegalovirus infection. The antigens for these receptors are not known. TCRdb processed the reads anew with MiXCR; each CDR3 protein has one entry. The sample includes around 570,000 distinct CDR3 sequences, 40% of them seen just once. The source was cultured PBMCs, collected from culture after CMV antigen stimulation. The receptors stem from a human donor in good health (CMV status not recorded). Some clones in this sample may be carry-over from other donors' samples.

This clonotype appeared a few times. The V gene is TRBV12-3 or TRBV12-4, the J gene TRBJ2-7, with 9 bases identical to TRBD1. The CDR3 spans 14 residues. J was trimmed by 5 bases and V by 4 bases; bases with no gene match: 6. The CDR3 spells CASSSRDRVDEQYF. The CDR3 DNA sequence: TGTGCCAGCAGTTCTAGGGACAGGGTGGACGAGCAGTACTTC.

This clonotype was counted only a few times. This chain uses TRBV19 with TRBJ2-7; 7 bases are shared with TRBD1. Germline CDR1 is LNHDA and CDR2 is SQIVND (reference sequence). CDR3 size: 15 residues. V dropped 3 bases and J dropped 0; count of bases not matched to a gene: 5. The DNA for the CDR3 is TGTGCCAGTAGTATTGAAGGGACAGACTCCTACGAGCAGTACTTC. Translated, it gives CASSIEGTDSYEQYF.

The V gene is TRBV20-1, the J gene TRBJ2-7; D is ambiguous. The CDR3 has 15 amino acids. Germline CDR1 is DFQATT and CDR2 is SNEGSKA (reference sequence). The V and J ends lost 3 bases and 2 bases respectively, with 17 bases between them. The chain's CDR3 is CSASSVSEPPYEQYF. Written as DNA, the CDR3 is TGCAGTGCTAGTTCAGTTTCGGAGCCCCCCTACGAGCAGTACTTC.

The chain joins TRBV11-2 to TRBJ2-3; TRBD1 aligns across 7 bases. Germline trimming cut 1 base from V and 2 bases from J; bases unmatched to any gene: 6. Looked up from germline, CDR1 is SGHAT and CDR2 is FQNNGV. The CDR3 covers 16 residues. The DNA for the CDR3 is TGTGCCAGCAGCTTAGTAGGTGGACAGGTCACAGATACGCAGTATTTT. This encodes CASSLVGGQVTDTQYF.

The CDR3 nucleotides read TGTGCCAGCAGCCAGTCCCAGGGAGCCTTCATGGGCGAGCAGTACTTC. Protein product: CASSQSQGAFMGEQYF. The rearrangement links TRBV11-3 to TRBJ2-7, with D perhaps TRBD1 or TRBD2 (5 bases each). V was clipped by 5 bases and J by 6 bases, with 23 bases between them. Germline V gene sequence: CDR1 SGHNT, CDR2 YENEEA. The length of the CDR3 is 16 residues.

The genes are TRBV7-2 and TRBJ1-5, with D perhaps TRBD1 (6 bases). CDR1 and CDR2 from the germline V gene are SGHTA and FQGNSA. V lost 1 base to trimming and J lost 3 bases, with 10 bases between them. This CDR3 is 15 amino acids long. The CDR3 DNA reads TGTGCCAGCAGCTTAGTCACAGGGAACAATCAGCCCCAGCATTTT. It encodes CASSLVTGNNQPQHF. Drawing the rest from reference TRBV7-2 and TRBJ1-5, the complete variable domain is GAGVSQSPSNKVTEKGKDVELRCDPISGHTALYWYRQSLGQGLEFLIYFQGNSAPDKSGLPSDRFSAERTGGSVSTLTIQRTQQEDSAVYLCASSLVTGNNQPQHFGDGTRLSIL.

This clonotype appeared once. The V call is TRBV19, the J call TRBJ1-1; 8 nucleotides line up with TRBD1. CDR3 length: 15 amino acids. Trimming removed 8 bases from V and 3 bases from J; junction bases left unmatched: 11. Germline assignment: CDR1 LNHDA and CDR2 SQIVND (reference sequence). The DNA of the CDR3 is TGTGCCAGTCGCTTCCCCGGACAGGGTGACACTGAAGCTTTCTTT. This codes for CASRFPGQGDTEAFF.

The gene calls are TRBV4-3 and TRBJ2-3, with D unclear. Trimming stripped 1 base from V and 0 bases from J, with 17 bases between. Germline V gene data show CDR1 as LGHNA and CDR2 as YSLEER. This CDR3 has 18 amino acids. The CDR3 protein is CASSQGPRLVGSTDTQYF. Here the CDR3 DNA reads TGCGCCAGCAGCCAAGGCCCCCGCCTAGTAGGCAGCACAGATACGCAGTATTTT.

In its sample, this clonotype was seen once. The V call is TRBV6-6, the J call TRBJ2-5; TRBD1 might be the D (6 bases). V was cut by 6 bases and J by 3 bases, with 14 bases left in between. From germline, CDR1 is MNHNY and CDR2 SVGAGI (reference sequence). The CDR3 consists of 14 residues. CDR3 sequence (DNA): TGTGCCAGCAGAACCCCAGGGGTGGAAGAGACCCAGTACTTC. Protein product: CASRTPGVEETQYF.

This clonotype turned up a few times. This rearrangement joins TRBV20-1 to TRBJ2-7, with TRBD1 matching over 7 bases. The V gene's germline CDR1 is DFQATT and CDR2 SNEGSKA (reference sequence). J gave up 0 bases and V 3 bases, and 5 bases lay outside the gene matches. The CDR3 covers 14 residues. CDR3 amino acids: CSARDRRFSYEQYF. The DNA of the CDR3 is TGCAGTGCTAGGGACAGGCGGTTCTCCTACGAGCAGTACTTC.

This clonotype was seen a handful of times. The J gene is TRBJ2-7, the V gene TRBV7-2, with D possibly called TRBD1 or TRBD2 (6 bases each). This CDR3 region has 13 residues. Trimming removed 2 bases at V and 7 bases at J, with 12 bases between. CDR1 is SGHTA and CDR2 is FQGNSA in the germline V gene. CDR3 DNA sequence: TGTGCCAGCAGCTTAACCGGGGGCGGGGAGCAGTACTTC. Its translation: CASSLTGGGEQYF.

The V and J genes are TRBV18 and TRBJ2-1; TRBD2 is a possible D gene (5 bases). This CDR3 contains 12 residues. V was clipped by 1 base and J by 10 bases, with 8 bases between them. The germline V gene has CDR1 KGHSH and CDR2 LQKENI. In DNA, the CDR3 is TGTGCCAGCTCACCACAAACTAGGGAGCAGTTCTTC. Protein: CASSPQTREQFF. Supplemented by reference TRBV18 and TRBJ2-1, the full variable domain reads NAGVMQNPRHLVRRRGQEARLRCSPMKGHSHVYWYRQLPEEGLKFMVYLQKENIIDESGMPKERFSAEFPKEGPSILRIQQVVRGDSAAYFCASSPQTREQFFGPGTRLTVL.

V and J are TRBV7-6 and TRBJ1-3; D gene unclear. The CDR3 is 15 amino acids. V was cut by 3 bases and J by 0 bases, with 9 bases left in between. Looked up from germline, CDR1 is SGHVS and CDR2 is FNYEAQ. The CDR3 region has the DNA TGTGCCAGCAGCTTGGGCCGAAGCTCTGGAAACACCATATATTTT. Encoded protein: CASSLGRSSGNTIYF.

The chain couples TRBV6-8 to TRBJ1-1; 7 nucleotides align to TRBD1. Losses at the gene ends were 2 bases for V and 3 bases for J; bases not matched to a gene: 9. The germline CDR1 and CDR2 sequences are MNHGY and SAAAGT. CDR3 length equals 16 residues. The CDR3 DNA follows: TGTGCCAGCAGTTACCAACAGGGGATATTTGACACTGAAGCTTTCTTT. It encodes CASSYQQGIFDTEAFF.

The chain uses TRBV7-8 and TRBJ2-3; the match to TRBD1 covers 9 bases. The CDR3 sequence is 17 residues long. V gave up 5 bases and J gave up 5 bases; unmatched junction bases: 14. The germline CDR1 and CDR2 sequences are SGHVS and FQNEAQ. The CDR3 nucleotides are TGTGCCAGCAGCCCCCATCAGAGGACAGGGGCTGGAGATACGCAGTATTTT. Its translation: CASSPHQRTGAGDTQYF.

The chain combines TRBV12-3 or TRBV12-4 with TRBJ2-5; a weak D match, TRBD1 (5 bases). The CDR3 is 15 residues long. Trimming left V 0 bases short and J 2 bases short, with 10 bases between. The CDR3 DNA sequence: TGTGCCAGCAGTTTAGCGGGGCAGCCTCAAGAGACCCAGTACTTC. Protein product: CASSLAGQPQETQYF.

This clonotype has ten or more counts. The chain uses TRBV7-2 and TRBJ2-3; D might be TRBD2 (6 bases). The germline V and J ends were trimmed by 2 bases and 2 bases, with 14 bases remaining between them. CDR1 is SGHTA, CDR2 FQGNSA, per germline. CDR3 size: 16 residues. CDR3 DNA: TGTGCCAGCAGCTTATGGCTAGCGCCGACCACAGATACGCAGTATTTT. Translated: CASSLWLAPTTDTQYF.

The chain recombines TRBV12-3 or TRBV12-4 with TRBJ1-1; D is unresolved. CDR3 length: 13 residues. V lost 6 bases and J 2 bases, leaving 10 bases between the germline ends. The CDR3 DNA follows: TGTGCCAGCAGATCCAGAACTAACACTGAAGCTTTCTTT. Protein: CASRSRTNTEAFF.

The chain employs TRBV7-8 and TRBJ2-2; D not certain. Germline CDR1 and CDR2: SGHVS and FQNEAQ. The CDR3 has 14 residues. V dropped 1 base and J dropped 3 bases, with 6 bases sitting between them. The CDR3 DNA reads TGTGCCAGCAGCTTAGGCTCCTACACCGGGGAGCTGTTTTTT. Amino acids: CASSLGSYTGELFF.

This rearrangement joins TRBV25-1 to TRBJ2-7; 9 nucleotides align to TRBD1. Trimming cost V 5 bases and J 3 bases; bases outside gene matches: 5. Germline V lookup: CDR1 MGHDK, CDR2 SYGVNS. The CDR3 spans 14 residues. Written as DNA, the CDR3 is TGTGCCAGCAGTAACCTGGGACAGGGCTACGAGCAGTACTTC. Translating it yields CASSNLGQGYEQYF.

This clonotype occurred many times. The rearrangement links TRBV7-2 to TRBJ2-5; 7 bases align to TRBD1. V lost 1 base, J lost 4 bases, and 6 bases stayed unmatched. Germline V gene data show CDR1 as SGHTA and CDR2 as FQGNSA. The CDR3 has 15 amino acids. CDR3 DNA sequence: TGTGCCAGCAGCTTAGGATCAGGGGGAGCAGAGACCCAGTACTTC. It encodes CASSLGSGGAETQYF.

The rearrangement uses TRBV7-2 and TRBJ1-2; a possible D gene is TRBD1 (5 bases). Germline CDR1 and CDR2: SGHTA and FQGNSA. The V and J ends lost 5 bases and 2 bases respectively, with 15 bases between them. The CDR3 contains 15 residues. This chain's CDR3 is CASSPELGTNYGYTF. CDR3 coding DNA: TGTGCCAGCAGCCCAGAGTTAGGGACCAACTATGGCTACACCTTC. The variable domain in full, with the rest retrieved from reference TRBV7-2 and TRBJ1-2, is GAGVSQSPSNKVTEKGKDVELRCDPISGHTALYWYRQSLGQGLEFLIYFQGNSAPDKSGLPSDRFSAERTGGSVSTLTIQRTQQEDSAVYLCASSPELGTNYGYTFGSGTRLTVV.

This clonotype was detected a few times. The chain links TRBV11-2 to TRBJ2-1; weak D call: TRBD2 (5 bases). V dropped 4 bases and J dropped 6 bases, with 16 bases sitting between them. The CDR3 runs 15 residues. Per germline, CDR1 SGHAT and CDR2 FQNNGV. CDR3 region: CASSSLPRGPNEQFF. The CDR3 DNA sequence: TGTGCCAGCAGCTCCCTGCCTAGAGGGCCCAATGAGCAGTTCTTC.

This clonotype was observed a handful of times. The CDR3 DNA reads TGTGCCAGCAGCCTAAACCGGGACTACTCCTACAATGAGCAGTTCTTC. This sequence encodes CASSLNRDYSYNEQFF. The chain employs TRBV7-8 and TRBJ2-1; 7 bases match TRBD2. The CDR3 is 16 amino acids. Unmatched junction bases numbered 7, after V lost 5 bases and J lost 0 bases. Germline V gene sequence: CDR1 SGHVS, CDR2 FQNEAQ.

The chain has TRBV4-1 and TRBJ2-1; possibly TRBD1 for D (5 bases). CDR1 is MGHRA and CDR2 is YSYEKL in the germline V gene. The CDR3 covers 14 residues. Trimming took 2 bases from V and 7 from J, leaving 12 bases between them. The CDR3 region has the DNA TGCGCCAGCAGCCAAAGGTCAGGGCTGAATGAGCAGTTCTTC. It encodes CASSQRSGLNEQFF.

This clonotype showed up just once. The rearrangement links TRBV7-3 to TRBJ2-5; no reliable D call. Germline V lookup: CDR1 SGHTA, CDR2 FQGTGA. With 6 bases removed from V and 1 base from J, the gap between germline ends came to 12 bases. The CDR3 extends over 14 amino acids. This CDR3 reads CASSFLKRQETQYF. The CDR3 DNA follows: TGTGCCAGCAGTTTCCTCAAGCGCCAAGAGACCCAGTACTTC.

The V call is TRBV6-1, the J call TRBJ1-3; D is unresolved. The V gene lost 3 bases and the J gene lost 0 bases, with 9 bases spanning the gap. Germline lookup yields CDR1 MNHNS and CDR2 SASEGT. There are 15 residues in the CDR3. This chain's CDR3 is CASSEGTISGNTIYF. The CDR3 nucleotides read TGTGCCAGCAGTGAGGGTACAATCTCTGGAAACACCATATATTTT.

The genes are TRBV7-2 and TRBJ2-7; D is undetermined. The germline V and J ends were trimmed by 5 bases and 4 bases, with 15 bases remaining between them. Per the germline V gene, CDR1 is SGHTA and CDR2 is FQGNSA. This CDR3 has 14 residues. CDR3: CASSVASAGYEQYF. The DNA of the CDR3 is TGTGCCAGCAGCGTGGCTTCCGCTGGGTACGAGCAGTACTTC.